One and the same sample provided the 27 T cell receptor beta chains below, sequenced in a study of blood T cell repertoires in COVID-19. The data were produced by immunoSEQ multiplex PCR, yet TCRdb's version contains in-frame clones alone and is incomplete. The sample holds over 80,000 clones, 75% to 85% seen once. The sequencing input was peripheral blood. These receptors were taken from a woman aged 65 to 85 with acute or convalescent COVID-19.

V usage is TRBV12-3 or TRBV12-4 and J usage is TRBJ2-1; 9 bases fit TRBD2. This CDR3 spans 13 amino acids. The V and J ends lost 6 bases and 8 bases, in that order; junction bases with no gene match: 5. The CDR3 bases are TGTGCCAGCAGCCCCCAGCGGGGGGATGAGCAGTTCTTC. This translates into CASSPQRGDEQFF.

The chain employs TRBV12-3 or TRBV12-4 and TRBJ2-5, with D possibly TRBD1 on 6 matching bases. V lost 6 bases and J 4 bases, leaving 12 bases between the germline ends. This CDR3 contains 13 residues. CDR3 sequence (DNA): TGTGCCAGCAGAAATACAGGGACAGAGACCCAGTACTTC. Translating gives CASRNTGTETQYF.

The V and J genes are TRBV6-4 and TRBJ1-4, with TRBD1 identical over 8 bases. Germline V gene sequence: CDR1 MRHNA, CDR2 SNTAGT. CDR3 length: 15 residues. Losses at the gene ends were 7 bases for V and 3 bases for J; bases not matched to a gene: 7. The CDR3 here is CASTSTGVANEKLFF. In nucleotides, the CDR3 is TGTGCCAGCACCTCGACAGGGGTGGCTAATGAAAAACTGTTTTTT.

This chain connects TRBV6-2 or TRBV6-3 to TRBJ1-5, with 8 bases lining up with TRBD1. The CDR3 length is 21 residues. The trim removed 2 bases at V and 0 bases at J, leaving 18 bases unmatched. From germline, CDR1 is MNHEY and CDR2 SVGEGT. CDR3 region: CASSYTPSDREGLYSNQPQHF. CDR3 coding DNA: TGTGCCAGCAGTTACACCCCCTCGGACAGGGAGGGGCTATATAGCAATCAGCCCCAGCATTTT.

The rearrangement joins TRBV28 to TRBJ2-1, with TRBD2 matching over 12 bases. Germline values: CDR1 MDHEN, CDR2 SYDVKM. This CDR3 is 13 amino acids long. Trimming at V came to 8 bases and at J to 6 bases, leaving 2 bases not matched to a gene. The CDR3 spells CASLAGGPNEQFF. CDR3 bases: TGTGCCAGCCTAGCGGGAGGGCCCAATGAGCAGTTCTTC.

This chain's CDR3 is CASSLRTGYALGGYTF. DNA for the CDR3: TGTGCCAGCAGCTTAAGGACAGGATATGCCCTAGGTGGCTACACCTTC. This chain joins TRBV7-2 and TRBJ1-2, with 7 bases lining up with TRBD1. Trimming took 2 bases from V and 7 from J; bases not matched to a gene: 13. The CDR3 has 16 amino acids. Per germline, CDR1 SGHTA and CDR2 FQGNSA.

A single count supports this clone. The chain links TRBV9 to TRBJ2-3; 11 positions agree with TRBD2. Germline V CDR1 and CDR2: SGDLS, YYNGEE. The ends lost 3 bases at V and 4 bases at J; junction bases unmatched: 4. There are 15 residues in the CDR3. The CDR3 protein is CASSGRTSGSDTQYF. For the CDR3, the DNA is TGTGCCAGCAGCGGGAGGACTAGCGGGTCAGATACGCAGTATTTT.

The chain recombines TRBV27 with TRBJ1-2; a weak D match, TRBD1 (6 bases). CDR1 is MNHEY and CDR2 is SMNVEV in the germline V gene (reference sequence). V lost 0 bases, J lost 2 bases, and 10 bases lay in between. This CDR3 is built from 15 residues. The CDR3 nucleotides read TGTGCCAGCAGTTTATCTTCGGGACAAAACTATGGCTACACCTTC. Translating gives CASSLSSGQNYGYTF.

The chain carries TRBV28 and TRBJ2-7; 9 bases are a match to TRBD1. The ends lost 5 bases at V and 0 bases at J; junction bases unmatched: 8. There are 16 residues in the CDR3. CDR1 MDHEN and CDR2 SYDVKM come from the germline V gene. CDR3 amino acids: CASSRGTGPSSYEQYF. The CDR3 bases are TGTGCCAGCAGTCGGGGGACAGGGCCAAGCTCCTACGAGCAGTACTTC.

The CDR3 sequence is CASRTVGPYNEQFF. CDR3 nucleotides: TGTGCCAGCAGGACGGTGGGGCCCTACAATGAGCAGTTCTTC. The V call is TRBV21-1, the J call TRBJ2-1; the D call TRBD1 from the table was never checked on the DNA. TRBV21-1 is given as a pseudogene. There are 14 residues in the CDR3.

The sample holds a few counts of this clone. The V and J genes are TRBV15 and TRBJ2-5, with 12 bases aligning to TRBD2. The CDR3 covers 20 residues. Per germline, CDR1 LNHNV and CDR2 YYDKDF (reference sequence). V shed 1 base, J shed 1 base, and the junction held 13 bases outside the gene matches. The CDR3 DNA sequence: TGTGCCACCAGCAGAGGGCTAGCGGGGGGGTTGGGAAATTTCCAAGAGACCCAGTACTTC. Residues: CATSRGLAGGLGNFQETQYF. The full variable domain, with the rest looked up from reference TRBV15 and TRBJ2-5, is DAMVIQNPRYQVTQFGKPVTLSCSQTLNHNVMYWYQQKSSQAPKLLFHYYDKDFNNEADTPDNFQSRRPNTSFCFLDIRSPGLGDTAMYLCATSRGLAGGLGNFQETQYFGPGTRLLVL.

V and J are TRBV7-2 and TRBJ1-5; D gene uncertain. The CDR3 is 17 amino acids. V was trimmed by 5 bases and J by 0 bases, leaving 17 bases between them. Germline V gene sequence: CDR1 SGHTA, CDR2 FQGNSA. The CDR3 bases are TGTGCCAGCAGCCCATACCCCGGAGGGCCTAGCAATCAGCCCCAGCATTTT. This gives the protein CASSPYPGGPSNQPQHF. The full variable domain, with the rest looked up from reference TRBV7-2 and TRBJ1-5, is GAGVSQSPSNKVTEKGKDVELRCDPISGHTALYWYRQSLGQGLEFLIYFQGNSAPDKSGLPSDRFSAERTGGSVSTLTIQRTQQEDSAVYLCASSPYPGGPSNQPQHFGDGTRLSIL.

The J gene is TRBJ2-7, the V gene TRBV6-6, with 13 bases identical to TRBD2. After removal of 6 bases from V and 2 bases from J, the junction contained 4 bases not matched to a gene. The CDR3 runs 15 residues. Germline CDR1 MNHNY, CDR2 SVGAGI (reference sequence). This CDR3 reads CASSQLAGGPYEQYF. The CDR3 nucleotides read TGTGCCAGCAGCCAACTAGCGGGGGGGCCCTACGAGCAGTACTTC.

The chain recombines TRBV19 with TRBJ1-5; TRBD1 is a possible D gene (6 bases). Germline lookup yields CDR1 LNHDA and CDR2 SQIVND (reference sequence). V dropped 6 bases and J dropped 3 bases, with 12 bases sitting between them. The CDR3 is 14 amino acids. The CDR3 DNA reads as TGTGCCAGTAGCCGACAGGCGACCAATCAGCCCCAGCATTTT. Translation gives CASSRQATNQPQHF.

The chain joins TRBV12-2 to TRBJ2-1; the table calls TRBD2, which could not be checked here. TRBV12-2 is flagged as a pseudogene. The CDR3 has 15 residues. In DNA, the CDR3 is TGTGCAAGTCGCTTAGAGGGCGGGAGGTCCAATGAGCAGTTCTTC. This gives the protein CASRLEGGRSNEQFF.

This clone was found a few times. V usage is TRBV4-2 and J usage is TRBJ1-2; TRBD1 might be the D (5 bases). This CDR3 is built from 15 residues. The V end lost 8 bases, the J end lost 2 bases, and 18 bases lay between the germline ends. The germline V gene encodes CDR1 LGHNA and CDR2 YNFKEQ. The CDR3 DNA is TGTGCCAGCTCTCCAGGGATTAAATCAAACTATGGCTACACCTTC. Its translation: CASSPGIKSNYGYTF.

The V and J genes are TRBV7-6 and TRBJ2-5; 9 nucleotides match TRBD1. The CDR3 is 16 residues long. Trimming removed 4 bases from V and 4 bases from J; junction bases left unmatched: 10. Per the germline V gene, CDR1 is SGHVS and CDR2 is FNYEAQ. CDR3 region: CASSSYRGRVLETQYF. Here the CDR3 DNA reads TGTGCCAGCAGCTCCTACAGGGGGCGCGTGCTAGAGACCCAGTACTTC.

The chain couples TRBV5-1 to TRBJ1-4; TRBD1 might be the D (5 bases). CDR1 is SGHRS, CDR2 YFSETQ, per germline. The CDR3 runs 14 residues. Trimming cost V 1 base and J 8 bases, with 12 bases left between them. The CDR3 loop reads CASSLWSGGEKLFF. CDR3 sequence (DNA): TGCGCCAGCAGCTTGTGGTCGGGGGGGGAAAAACTGTTTTTT.

A few counts support this clone. Additional DNA sequences in this sample encode the identical CDR3. The rearrangement links TRBV2 to TRBJ2-7, with TRBD1 matching over 7 bases. CDR1 is SNHLY and CDR2 is FYNNEI in the germline V gene. This CDR3 spans 14 amino acids. Losses at the gene ends were 6 bases for V and 2 bases for J; bases not matched to a gene: 7. CDR3 loop: CASSHRDRPYEQYF. The CDR3 DNA follows: TGTGCCAGCAGCCACCGGGACAGACCCTACGAGCAGTACTTC.

Here the CDR3 DNA reads TGTGCCAGCAGTGGGGACAGGGAGCGGGAGCCCCAGCATTTT. Translated: CASSGDREREPQHF. V usage is TRBV2 and J usage is TRBJ1-5; TRBD1 matches at 9 bases. V shed 4 bases, J shed 8 bases, and the junction held 6 bases outside the gene matches. The CDR3 runs to 14 residues. Germline CDR1 SNHLY, CDR2 FYNNEI.

As for this clone: One end of the junction does not line up with germline, which may come from a read error. The rearrangement uses TRBV5-1 and TRBJ2-5; TRBD2 agrees at 7 bases. From germline, CDR1 is SGHRS and CDR2 YFSETQ. The CDR3 runs 15 residues. Here the CDR3 reads CASSFEGGPKEAQYF. The CDR3 DNA reads TGCGCCAGCAGCTTCGAGGGAGGGCCCAAAGAGGCCCAGTACTTC.

This chain connects TRBV27 to TRBJ1-4; D might be TRBD1 (6 bases). The CDR3 extends over 13 amino acids. V dropped 5 bases and J dropped 7 bases, with 11 bases sitting between them. CDR1 and CDR2 from the germline V gene are MNHEY and SMNVEV (reference sequence). The CDR3 reads CASSPGQIEKLFF. CDR3 nucleotides: TGTGCCAGCAGTCCCGGACAGATTGAAAAACTGTTTTTT.

The rearrangement uses TRBV4-2 and TRBJ2-1; perhaps TRBD1 as D (5 bases). The CDR3 loop spans 14 amino acids. V lost 0 bases, J lost 4 bases, and 7 bases lay in between. Per germline, CDR1 LGHNA and CDR2 YNFKEQ. The CDR3 spells CASSQETVYNEQFF. The DNA for the CDR3 is TGTGCCAGCAGCCAAGAGACAGTTTACAATGAGCAGTTCTTC.

This chain links TRBV2 with TRBJ1-3, with D hard to call. Germline V gene sequence: CDR1 SNHLY, CDR2 FYNNEI. V was cut by 7 bases and J by 0 bases, with 7 bases left in between. This CDR3 has 13 residues. CDR3 sequence reads: CASTYNSGNTIYF. CDR3 nucleotides: TGTGCCAGCACTTACAACTCTGGAAACACCATATATTTT.

V and J are TRBV19 and TRBJ1-2, with D perhaps TRBD1 (6 bases). The germline CDR1 and CDR2 sequences are LNHDA and SQIVND (reference sequence). CDR3 length equals 15 residues. V was trimmed by 4 bases and J by 0 bases, leaving 12 bases between them. CDR3 bases: TGTGCCAGTAGTACATACAGGGCCTCTAACTATGGCTACACCTTC. This encodes CASSTYRASNYGYTF.

The chain has TRBV7-2 and TRBJ2-3; D ambiguous. Germline V gives CDR1 SGHTA, CDR2 FQGNSA. The CDR3 has 15 residues. V lost 2 bases and J 1 base, leaving 10 bases between the germline ends. CDR3 amino acids: CASSLKIGGTDTQYF. In DNA form, the CDR3 reads TGTGCCAGCAGCTTAAAGATCGGAGGCACAGATACGCAGTATTTT.

The chain combines TRBV6-1 with TRBJ1-2; D not certain. The V end lost 2 bases, the J end lost 0 bases, and 13 bases lay between the germline ends. This CDR3 comprises 16 residues. Germline CDR1 is MNHNS and CDR2 is SASEGT. The CDR3 protein is CASSENTVTTNYGYTF. As DNA, the CDR3 is TGTGCCAGCAGTGAAAACACCGTAACTACTAACTATGGCTACACCTTC.